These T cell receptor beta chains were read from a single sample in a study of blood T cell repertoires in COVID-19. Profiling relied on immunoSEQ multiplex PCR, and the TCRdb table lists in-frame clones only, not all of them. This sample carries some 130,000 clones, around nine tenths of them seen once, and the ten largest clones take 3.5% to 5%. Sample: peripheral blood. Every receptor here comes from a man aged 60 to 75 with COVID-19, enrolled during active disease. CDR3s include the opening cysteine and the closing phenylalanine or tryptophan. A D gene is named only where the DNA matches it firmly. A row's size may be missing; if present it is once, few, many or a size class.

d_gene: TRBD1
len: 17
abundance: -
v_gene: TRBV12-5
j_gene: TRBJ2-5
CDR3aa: CASGLATGESKAETQYF
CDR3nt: TGTGCTAGTGGTTTGGCCACAGGGGAATCTAAGGCGGAGACCCAGTACTTC

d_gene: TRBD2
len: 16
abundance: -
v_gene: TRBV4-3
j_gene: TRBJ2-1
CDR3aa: CASSQILSGRKGEQFF
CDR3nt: TGCGCCAGCAGCCAAATCCTTAGCGGGAGGAAGGGTGAGCAGTTCTTC

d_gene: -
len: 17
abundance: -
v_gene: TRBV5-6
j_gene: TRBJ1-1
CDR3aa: CASSSHIRQGTNTEAFF
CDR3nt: TGTGCCAGCAGCTCCCATATACGTCAGGGAACGAACACTGAAGCTTTCTTT

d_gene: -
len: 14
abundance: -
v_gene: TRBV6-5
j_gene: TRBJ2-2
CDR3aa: CASGLGLNTGELFF
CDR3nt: TGTGCCAGCGGATTAGGACTTAACACCGGGGAGCTGTTTTTT

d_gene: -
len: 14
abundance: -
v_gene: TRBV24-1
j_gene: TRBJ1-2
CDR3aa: CATSDGTANYGYTF
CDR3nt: TGTGCCACCAGTGATGGTACTGCTAACTATGGCTACACCTTC

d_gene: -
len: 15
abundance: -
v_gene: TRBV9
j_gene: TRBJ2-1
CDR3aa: CASSVNSLSYNEQFF
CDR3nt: TGTGCCAGCAGCGTCAACTCCCTCTCCTACAATGAGCAGTTCTTC

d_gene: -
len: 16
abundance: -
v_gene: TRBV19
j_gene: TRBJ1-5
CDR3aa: CASSDRRAGTDQPQHF
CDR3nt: TGTGCCAGTAGTGATAGGAGAGCGGGGACGGATCAGCCCCAGCATTTT

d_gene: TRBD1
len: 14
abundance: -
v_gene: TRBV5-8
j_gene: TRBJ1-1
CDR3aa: CASSLDRGDTEAFF
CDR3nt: TGTGCCAGCAGCTTGGACAGGGGTGACACTGAAGCTTTCTTT

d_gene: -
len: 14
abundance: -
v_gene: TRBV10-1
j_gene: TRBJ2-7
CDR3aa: CASSEAGPVYEQYF
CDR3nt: TGCGCCAGCAGTGAGGCGGGACCGGTCTACGAGCAGTACTTC

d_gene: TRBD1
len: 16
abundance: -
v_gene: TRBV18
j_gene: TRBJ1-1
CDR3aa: CASSSLPTGAETEAFF
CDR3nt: TGTGCCAGCTCATCCTTACCAACAGGGGCTGAAACTGAAGCTTTCTTT

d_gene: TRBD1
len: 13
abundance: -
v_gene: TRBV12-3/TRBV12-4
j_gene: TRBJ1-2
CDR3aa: CASSLGDRRGYTF
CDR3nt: TGTGCCAGCAGTTTAGGGGACAGGAGGGGCTACACCTTC

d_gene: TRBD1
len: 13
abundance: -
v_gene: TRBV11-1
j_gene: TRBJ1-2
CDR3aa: CASSPGTDYGYTF
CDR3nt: TGTGCCAGCAGCCCCGGGACAGACTATGGCTACACCTTC

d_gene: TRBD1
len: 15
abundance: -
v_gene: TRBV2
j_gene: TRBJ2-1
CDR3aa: CASKDGTGTYNEQFF
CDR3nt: TGTGCCAGCAAAGATGGGACAGGAACCTACAATGAGCAGTTCTTC

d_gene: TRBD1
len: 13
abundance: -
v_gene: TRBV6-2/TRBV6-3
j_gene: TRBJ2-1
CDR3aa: CASSFTGGNEQFF
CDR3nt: TGTGCCAGCAGTTTTACAGGGGGCAATGAGCAGTTCTTC

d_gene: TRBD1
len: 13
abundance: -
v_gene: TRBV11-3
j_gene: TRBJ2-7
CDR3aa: CASRPGTEYEQYF
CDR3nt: TGTGCCAGCAGGCCGGGGACAGAATACGAGCAGTACTTC

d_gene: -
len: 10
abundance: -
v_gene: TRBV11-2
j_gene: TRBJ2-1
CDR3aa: CASRANEQFF
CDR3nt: TGTGCCAGCAGGGCTAATGAGCAGTTCTTC

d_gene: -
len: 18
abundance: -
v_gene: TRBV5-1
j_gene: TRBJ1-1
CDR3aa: CASSLEGPQGPVNTEAFF
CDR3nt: TGCGCCAGCAGCTTGGAGGGCCCACAGGGACCCGTGAACACTGAAGCTTTCTTT

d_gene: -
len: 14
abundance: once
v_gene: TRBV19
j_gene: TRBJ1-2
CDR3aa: CASMWGTLNYGYTF
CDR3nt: TGTGCCAGTATGTGGGGCACATTGAACTATGGCTACACCTTC

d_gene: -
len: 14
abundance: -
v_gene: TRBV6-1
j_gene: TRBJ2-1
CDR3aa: CASSEVGAYNEQFF
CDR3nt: TGTGCCAGCAGTGAAGTTGGAGCCTACAATGAGCAGTTCTTC

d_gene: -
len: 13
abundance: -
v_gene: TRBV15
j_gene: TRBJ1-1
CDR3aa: CATSRDPESEAFF
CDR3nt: TGTGCCACCAGCAGAGATCCGGAGTCTGAAGCTTTCTTT

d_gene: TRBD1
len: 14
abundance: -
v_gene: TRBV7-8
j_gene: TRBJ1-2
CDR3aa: CASSLVGTGAGYTF
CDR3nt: TGTGCCAGCAGCTTAGTAGGGACAGGGGCTGGCTACACCTTC

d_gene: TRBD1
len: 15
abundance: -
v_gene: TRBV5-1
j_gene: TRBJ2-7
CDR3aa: CASRRGQGASLEQYF
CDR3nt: TGCGCCAGCAGACGAGGACAGGGGGCCTCTCTAGAGCAGTACTTC

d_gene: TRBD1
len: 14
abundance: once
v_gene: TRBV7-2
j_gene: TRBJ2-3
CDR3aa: CASSVSSGTGSLYF
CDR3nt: TGTGCCAGCAGCGTCTCTTCCGGGACAGGGAGTCTGTATTTT

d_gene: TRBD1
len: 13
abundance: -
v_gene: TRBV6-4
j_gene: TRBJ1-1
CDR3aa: CASSDSRTGEAFF
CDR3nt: TGTGCCAGCAGTGACTCCCGGACAGGTGAAGCTTTCTTT

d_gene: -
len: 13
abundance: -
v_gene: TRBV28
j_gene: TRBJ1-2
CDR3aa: CASSITGSYGYTF
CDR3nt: TGTGCCAGCAGTATTACAGGGTCCTATGGCTACACCTTC